The 24 T cell receptor beta chains below come from one sample, sequenced in a study of T cell responses to AZD1222 COVID-19 vaccine. Sequencing was performed with immunoSEQ multiplex PCR; in TCRdb, only in-frame clones are kept and a portion is missing. Found here are 65,000 to 95,000 clones, more than 75% of them singletons; the top ten hold about 13%. This sample comprised peripheral blood, obtained on day 0 of AZD1222 vaccination. These receptors were obtained from an adult in good health.

Here the CDR3 reads CASSQDRAQPQHF. DNA of the CDR3: TGCGCCAGCAGCCAAGATCGCGCTCAGCCCCAGCATTTT. The V call is TRBV4-1, the J call TRBJ1-5; D is ambiguous. Germline CDR1 and CDR2: MGHRA and YSYEKL. The CDR3 sequence is 13 residues long. V was pared by 0 bases and J by 6 bases, with 6 bases between.

V and J are TRBV29-1 and TRBJ1-3; D unresolved. The V end lost 6 bases, the J end lost 2 bases, and 11 bases lay between the germline ends. This CDR3 comprises 13 residues. Germline V CDR1 and CDR2: SQVTM, ANQGSEA. The CDR3 nucleotides read TGCAGCGTGTCGATCGGGGCTGGAAACACCATATATTTT. Translated, it gives CSVSIGAGNTIYF.

For the CDR3, the DNA is TGTGCCAGCAGCTTAGGTTCGGGACAGGCCTATGGCTACACCTTC. It specifies CASSLGSGQAYGYTF. This sequence joins TRBV7-6 and TRBJ1-2; 8 bases match TRBD1. Germline loops: CDR1 SGHVS, CDR2 FNYEAQ. The trim removed 1 base at V and 4 bases at J, leaving 5 bases unmatched. The CDR3 spans 15 residues.

This chain links TRBV28 with TRBJ2-1; possible D gene TRBD1, 6 bases. CDR3 size: 11 residues. The V gene lost 4 bases and the J gene lost 13 bases, with 11 bases spanning the gap. Germline V gives CDR1 MDHEN, CDR2 SYDVKM. CDR3 DNA: TGTGCCAGCAGTTATAACAGGGACCAGTTCTTC. Translation: CASSYNRDQFF.

The gene calls are TRBV5-4 and TRBJ1-2; D ambiguous. Germline V gene sequence: CDR1 SGHNT, CDR2 YYREEE (reference sequence). V gave up 4 bases and J gave up 1 base, with 14 bases separating them. This CDR3 spans 15 amino acids. CDR3: CASSPDGGGNYGYTF. The DNA for the CDR3 is TGTGCCAGCAGCCCCGACGGAGGAGGTAACTATGGCTACACCTTC.

The chain has TRBV28 and TRBJ1-5; 9 nucleotides align to TRBD1. The CDR3 length is 16 residues. V shed 4 bases, J shed 0 bases, and the junction held 4 bases outside the gene matches. Germline V lookup: CDR1 MDHEN, CDR2 SYDVKM. The CDR3 nucleotides read TGTGCCAGCAGTTGGACAGGGGATTATAGCAATCAGCCCCAGCATTTT. As protein: CASSWTGDYSNQPQHF.

A note on this clone: Other nucleotide sequences from this sample produce the same CDR3. V and J are TRBV5-1 and TRBJ1-6; 8 bases are shared with TRBD1. Per the germline V gene, CDR1 is SGHRS and CDR2 is YFSETQ. The CDR3 totals 15 residues. J was trimmed by 7 bases and V by 2 bases; bases with no gene match: 5. The CDR3 loop reads CASSLGQGGNSPLHF. DNA of the CDR3: TGCGCCAGCAGCTTAGGACAGGGAGGGAATTCACCCCTCCACTTT.

The V call is TRBV27, the J call TRBJ1-2, with a weak D call TRBD1 (5 bases). Per the germline V gene, CDR1 is MNHEY and CDR2 is SMNVEV (reference sequence). Trimming stripped 7 bases from V and 3 bases from J, with 18 bases between. There are 15 residues in the CDR3. CDR3 sequence reads: CASKLAGGRDYGYTF. CDR3 DNA: TGTGCCAGCAAACTAGCTGGTGGCAGGGACTATGGCTACACCTTC.

The rearrangement links TRBV4-1 to TRBJ2-3; tentative D call: TRBD1 (5 bases). The germline gives CDR1 MGHRA, CDR2 YSYEKL. V was trimmed by 4 bases and J by 2 bases, leaving 13 bases between them. The CDR3 has 15 amino acids. CDR3 sequence (DNA): TGCGCCAGCAGCCTAGCTGGGGCGATCACAGATACGCAGTATTTT. Encoded protein: CASSLAGAITDTQYF.

The chain is built from TRBV7-2 and TRBJ2-5; D ambiguous. This CDR3 has 14 residues. V was pared by 3 bases and J by 0 bases, with 8 bases between. CDR1 is SGHTA, CDR2 FQGNSA, per germline. The CDR3 DNA reads as TGTGCCAGCAGCTTTCTCGGGTACCAAGAGACCCAGTACTTC. It translates to CASSFLGYQETQYF.

The V and J genes are TRBV7-2 and TRBJ2-1; 8 bases line up with TRBD2. Germline V gene sequence: CDR1 SGHTA, CDR2 FQGNSA. The CDR3 totals 14 residues. With 5 bases clipped from V and 7 bases from J, the junction kept 7 bases outside the gene matches. The CDR3 DNA follows: TGTGCCAGCAGCCCCGGGGGGGCGGTAAATGAGCAGTTCTTC. Translating it yields CASSPGGAVNEQFF.

About this clone itself: One end of the junction is discordant with germline, which a read error may explain. The gene calls are TRBV3-1 (or the pseudogene TRBV3-2) and TRBJ2-3; TRBD2 matches at 13 bases. Germline lookup yields CDR1 LGHDT and CDR2 YNNKEL (reference sequence). The CDR3 consists of 16 residues. CDR3 DNA: TGTGCCAGCAGCCCCCGACTAGCGGGGGGCACGGATACGCAGTATTTT. This gives the protein CASSPRLAGGTDTQYF.

This chain joins TRBV6-5 and TRBJ1-2; TRBD1 might be the D (5 bases). The CDR3 loop spans 13 amino acids. Germline CDR1 and CDR2: MNHEY and SVGAGI. V lost 2 bases, J lost 4 bases, and 8 bases lay in between. Written as DNA, the CDR3 is TGTGCCAGCAGTTACGGGGGTCCCTATGGCTACACCTTC. Its protein product is CASSYGGPYGYTF.

The CDR3 here is CASSPGQGLAEAFF. The DNA of the CDR3 is TGTGCCAGCAGCCCCGGACAGGGCTTAGCTGAAGCTTTCTTT. The gene calls are TRBV7-3 and TRBJ1-1, with TRBD1 matching over 8 bases. CDR3 size: 14 residues. CDR1 is SGHTA, CDR2 FQGTGA, per germline. After removal of 5 bases from V and 6 bases from J, the junction contained 8 bases not matched to a gene.

This clone came up a few times. V and J are TRBV9 and TRBJ1-1; 7 bases are shared with TRBD1. Germline V lookup: CDR1 SGDLS, CDR2 YYNGEE. Trimming took 4 bases from V and 0 from J; bases not matched to a gene: 3. There are 14 residues in the CDR3. The CDR3 sequence: CASSKGQLNTEAFF. CDR3 DNA sequence: TGTGCCAGCAGCAAGGGACAGCTGAACACTGAAGCTTTCTTT.

The V gene is TRBV5-1, the J gene TRBJ1-3; maybe TRBD1 (5 bases). Per the germline V gene, CDR1 is SGHRS and CDR2 is YFSETQ. Trimming removed 4 bases from V and 1 base from J, with 9 bases in between. The CDR3 sequence is 14 residues long. The CDR3 DNA reads as TGCGCCAGCAGCCCCGGGACTTCTGGAAACACCATATATTTT. Encoded protein: CASSPGTSGNTIYF.

The CDR3 region is CASAGGPTGELFF. As DNA, the CDR3 is TGTGCCAGCGCTGGCGGCCCCACCGGGGAGCTGTTTTTT. This chain uses TRBV2 with TRBJ2-2; D ambiguous. The ends were cut back, 8 bases at V and 4 bases at J, with 11 bases in the middle. Looked up from germline, CDR1 is SNHLY and CDR2 is FYNNEI. This CDR3 is 13 amino acids long.

This clone was counted between two and nine times. V usage is TRBV18 and J usage is TRBJ1-2; 9 bases map to TRBD1. Germline loops: CDR1 KGHSH, CDR2 LQKENI. This CDR3 is 16 amino acids long. Unmatched junction bases numbered 7, after V lost 2 bases and J lost 3 bases. CDR3 DNA: TGTGCCAGCTCACCAAACCTGGGACAGGGAGACTATGGCTACACCTTC. Encoded protein: CASSPNLGQGDYGYTF.

This chain links TRBV4-1 with TRBJ2-2, with 7 bases identical to TRBD1. CDR3 length equals 15 residues. The V segment lost 1 base and the J segment 5 bases; nucleotides outside the gene matches: 4. Germline V gene data show CDR1 as MGHRA and CDR2 as YSYEKL. Here the CDR3 DNA reads TGCGCCAGCAGCCAAGGACAGGGCGAAACCGGGGAGCTGTTTTTT. It is translated as CASSQGQGETGELFF.

The chain employs TRBV5-1 and TRBJ2-1; D possibly corresponds to TRBD2 (6 bases). Germline-derived CDR1 and CDR2 are SGHRS and YFSETQ. This CDR3 has 14 residues. Trimming removed 0 bases from V and 9 bases from J, with 13 bases in between. The CDR3 spells CASSLVLNGGEQFF. In DNA, the CDR3 is TGCGCCAGCAGCTTGGTTCTTAACGGGGGTGAGCAGTTCTTC.

The gene calls are TRBV7-2 and TRBJ2-1; unclear D gene. Germline V gives CDR1 SGHTA, CDR2 FQGNSA. The V and J ends lost 7 bases and 8 bases respectively, with 12 bases between them. The CDR3 is made up of 12 amino acids. CDR3 region: CASTQTPYEQFF. For the CDR3, the DNA is TGTGCCAGCACCCAAACTCCCTATGAGCAGTTCTTC.

This clone was counted between two and nine times. This likely comes from a read error, as the CDR3 has no conserved phenylalanine or tryptophan at its end. The limits of the CDR3 on the DNA are not certain, so only TCRdb's listed CDR3 is given. V usage is TRBV2 and J usage is TRBJ2-3. Termini included, the CDR3 measures 12 amino acids. The germline V gene has CDR1 SNHLY and CDR2 FYNNEI. The CDR3 here is CASSDYGTTDRV.

This sequence joins TRBV5-1 and TRBJ1-2; D is undetermined. Germline values: CDR1 SGHRS, CDR2 YFSETQ. V was trimmed by 4 bases and J by 8 bases, leaving 15 bases between them. CDR3 length: 13 residues. In nucleotides, the CDR3 is TGCGCCAGCAGCCCTTTTTTAGACGGGGGCTACACCTTC. This codes for CASSPFLDGGYTF.

CDR3 DNA sequence: TGTGCCAGCAGTTACCTACGGACAGGCGAAAAACTGTTTTTT. Its protein is CASSYLRTGEKLFF. V usage is TRBV6-5 and J usage is TRBJ1-4; 7 bases are a match to TRBD1. V lost 2 bases, J lost 8 bases, and 5 bases stayed unmatched. This CDR3 contains 14 residues. Germline lookup yields CDR1 MNHEY and CDR2 SVGAGI.